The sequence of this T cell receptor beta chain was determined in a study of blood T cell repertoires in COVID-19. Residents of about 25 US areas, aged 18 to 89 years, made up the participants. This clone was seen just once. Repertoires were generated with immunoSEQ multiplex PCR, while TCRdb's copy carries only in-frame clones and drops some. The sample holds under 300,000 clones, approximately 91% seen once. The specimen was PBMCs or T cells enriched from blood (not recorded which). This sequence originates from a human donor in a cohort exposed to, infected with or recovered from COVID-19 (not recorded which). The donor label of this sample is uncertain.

The CDR3 region has the DNA TGTGCCAGCAGCTTAGTCAGCGGGGGTGATACGCAGTATTTT. As protein: CASSLVSGGDTQYF. The V gene is TRBV7-2, the J gene TRBJ2-3, with TRBD2 matching over 8 bases. Looked up from germline, CDR1 is SGHTA and CDR2 is FQGNSA. This CDR3 contains 14 residues. The ends lost 1 base at V and 6 bases at J; junction bases unmatched: 3. The variable domain in full, completed from reference TRBV7-2 and TRBJ2-3, reads GAGVSQSPSNKVTEKGKDVELRCDPISGHTALYWYRQSLGQGLEFLIYFQGNSAPDKSGLPSDRFSAERTGGSVSTLTIQRTQQEDSAVYLCASSLVSGGDTQYFGPGTRLTVL.